This T cell receptor beta chain was captured by sequencing in a study of follicular helper T cells after annual influenza vaccination. Study at large: Blood was drawn on days 0, 7 and 28 after vaccination.

Time point denoted: 2014-2015 season, 7 days after vaccination. The cells came from PBMC given overlapping influenza protein peptide pools for about 17 hours. As regards this clone: The antigen is not known.

Study-wide points: Plasmablast frequency change correlated with clonality change in ICOS+CD38+ cTfh.

Between the trimmed V and J ends, which lost 2 bases and 5 bases, there was a span of 13 bases. The CDR3 extends over 15 amino acids. Germline assignment: CDR1 MDHEN and CDR2 SYDVKM. Here immunoSEQ multiplex PCR was the method, and the copy in TCRdb shows in-frame clones only, minus some. The sample includes some 180 clones, approximately 84% of them seen just once. This chain connects TRBV28 to TRBJ1-3; weak D call: TRBD1 (5 bases). The sequence derives from an adult who received the influenza vaccine. Material: CXCR5+ CD38+ circulating T follicular helper cells from blood, cultured in vitro and sorted as CD69+ CD200+, obtained 7 days after influenza vaccination. This sample's subset: circulating Tfh, non-naive CD4+CXCR5+PD-1+ (ICOS+CD38+ or ICOS-CD38-). The CDR3 bases are TGTGCCAGCAGTTTAAGTGCGCAGGGAAGAAACACCATATATTTT. This codes for CASSLSAQGRNTIYF.